These 11 T cell receptor beta chains were sequenced from one sample in a study of T cells in tuberculosis. The method was immunoSEQ multiplex PCR; TCRdb's version includes in-frame clones alone and lacks a portion of them. The sample records 44,000 or so clones, about 95% being singletons. Sequencing was performed on PBMCs. The receptor source for this set is a donor between 5 and 29 years old with latent tuberculosis or without tuberculosis infection.

This chain links TRBV4-1 with TRBJ2-1; a weak D match, TRBD1 (6 bases). The CDR3 contains 17 residues. Per the germline V gene, CDR1 is MGHRA and CDR2 is YSYEKL. V gave up 0 bases and J gave up 3 bases, with 15 bases separating them. The CDR3 protein is CASSQDDGAGVYNEQFF. The CDR3 DNA sequence: TGCGCCAGCAGCCAAGATGACGGGGCAGGGGTCTACAATGAGCAGTTCTTC.

The chain links TRBV15 to TRBJ1-1; maybe TRBD1 (6 bases). Germline V gene lookup returns CDR1 LNHNV and CDR2 YYDKDF (reference sequence). The CDR3 has 14 residues. V was pared by 7 bases and J by 7 bases, with 19 bases between. The CDR3 region has the DNA TGTGCCACCATGACAATGGACAGCCCGCGTGAAGCTTTCTTT. Its protein is CATMTMDSPREAFF.

The V gene is TRBV11-2, the J gene TRBJ2-3; 8 positions match TRBD1. V gave up 1 base and J gave up 5 bases; unmatched junction bases: 8. The CDR3 has 16 amino acids. CDR1 is SGHAT and CDR2 is FQNNGV in the germline V gene. CDR3 loop: CASSLGRDRFGDTQYF. CDR3 coding DNA: TGTGCCAGCAGCTTAGGCCGGGACAGGTTTGGAGATACGCAGTATTTT.

This rearrangement joins TRBV15 to TRBJ2-2; D uncertain. CDR1 is LNHNV, CDR2 YYDKDF, per germline (reference sequence). V was shortened by 5 bases and J by 3 bases, with 10 bases between the two germline ends. The CDR3 loop spans 14 amino acids. For the CDR3, the DNA is TGTGCCACCAGCTACCGCCAGGACACCGGGGAGCTGTTTTTT. Amino acids: CATSYRQDTGELFF.

The chain carries TRBV10-3 and TRBJ2-7; 11 bases are shared with TRBD2. CDR1 is ENHRY, CDR2 SYGVKD, per germline. V shed 3 bases and J 0 bases; nucleotides not matched to a gene: 7. CDR3 length equals 17 residues. The CDR3 loop reads CAISDLGLAESSYEQYF. Here the CDR3 DNA reads TGTGCCATCAGTGACCTGGGACTAGCGGAGAGCTCCTACGAGCAGTACTTC.

V usage is TRBV6-1 and J usage is TRBJ1-1; D is possibly TRBD1 (6 bases). The CDR3 totals 17 residues. V gave up 2 bases and J gave up 2 bases, with 18 bases separating them. Germline V gives CDR1 MNHNS, CDR2 SASEGT. This chain's CDR3 is CASSEKGVLIPNTEAFF. In nucleotides, the CDR3 is TGTGCCAGCAGTGAAAAGGGGGTACTTATTCCCAACACTGAAGCTTTCTTT.

The chain links TRBV5-1 to TRBJ1-5; TRBD1 matches at 10 bases. The CDR3 runs to 16 residues. V gave up 0 bases and J gave up 4 bases; unmatched junction bases: 4. CDR1 SGHRS and CDR2 YFSETQ come from the germline V gene. CDR3 residues: CASSLGLGQGNQPQHF. CDR3 nucleotide sequence: TGCGCCAGCAGCTTGGGATTGGGACAGGGGAATCAGCCCCAGCATTTT.

The V and J genes are TRBV19 and TRBJ1-2, with a tentative D call TRBD1 (6 bases). CDR3 length: 14 amino acids. The germline V gene has CDR1 LNHDA and CDR2 SQIVND (reference sequence). Trimming took off 3 bases at V and 2 bases at J, with 10 bases between the two ends. The CDR3 sequence is CASSILDRNYGYTF. The CDR3 region has the DNA TGTGCCAGTAGTATCCTGGACAGAAACTATGGCTACACCTTC.

V gene TRBV13 combines with J gene TRBJ2-1, with 12 bases matching TRBD2. CDR3 length equals 16 residues. The germline CDR1 and CDR2 sequences are PRHDT and FYEKMQ (reference sequence). Trimming at V came to 0 bases and at J to 8 bases, leaving 5 bases not matched to a gene. CDR3 sequence (DNA): TGTGCCAGCAGCTTAGGACTAGCGGGGGGTGTGGATGAGCAGTTCTTC. Translated, it gives CASSLGLAGGVDEQFF. Variable domain in full (rest from reference TRBV13 and TRBJ2-1): AAGVIQSPRHLIKEKRETATLKCYPIPRHDTVYWYQQGPGQDPQFLISFYEKMQSDKGSIPDRFSAQQFSDYHSELNMSSLELGDSALYFCASSLGLAGGVDEQFFGPGTRLTVL.

This chain connects TRBV6-1 to TRBJ2-5, with 7 bases fitting TRBD1. Germline values: CDR1 MNHNS, CDR2 SASEGT. The CDR3 is made up of 13 amino acids. Trimming at V came to 6 bases and at J to 5 bases, leaving 6 bases not matched to a gene. The DNA for the CDR3 is TGTGCCAGCAGAGGGACAGCCGGGGAGACCCAGTACTTC. The encoded protein is CASRGTAGETQYF.

The chain joins TRBV27 to TRBJ1-1, with 9 bases lining up with TRBD1. The CDR3 sequence is 15 residues long. V shed 5 bases, J shed 0 bases, and the junction held 4 bases outside the gene matches. Per the germline V gene, CDR1 is MNHEY and CDR2 is SMNVEV (reference sequence). CDR3 coding DNA: TGTGCCAGCAGTCATGGGACAGGGATGAACACTGAAGCTTTCTTT. Protein sequence: CASSHGTGMNTEAFF.